Sequencing of this TCR beta chain was carried out in a study of early T cells in non-severe SARS-CoV-2 infection (dated by TCRdb to 2020 to 2023). Study-level background: Because TCR sequencing relied on bulk RNA taken from unsorted whole blood, pairing of alpha and beta chains was not possible.

The study was a case-control design nested within a healthcare worker cohort in London, UK, with weekly nasopharyngeal swab PCR tests and blood sampling. Healthcare workers were recruited between 23 and 31 March 2020, during the week of the UK lockdown, and were followed weekly for up to roughly 16 weeks. Via the germline V gene (reference sequence), CDR1 is SEHNR and CDR2 FQNEAQ. Between the V and J ends, shortened by 5 bases and 0 bases respectively, the junction contains 9 bases. The CDR3 goes from the cysteine to the phenylalanine over 14 residues. Only the CDR3 part of the read is kept: 42 bases, read in frame from the first base. Broad study findings and their caveats: VDJdb matching was skewed toward anti-spike CD8 responses, so virus-specific expansions were likely underestimated and private and CD4 specificities were missed.

With respect to this clonotype: The antigen it recognizes is unknown. No much larger clonotype is one base removed from it; base qualities were not supplied.

Libraries came from 5' RACE. Sequencing was performed on a NextSeq 500. In the TCR library protocol, unique molecular identifiers were attached to individual cDNA molecules to correct for PCR bias and sequencing error. Sequencing covered both TCR alpha and beta chains, and within each sample the abundances of alpha and beta sequences were tightly co-correlated. Turning to the authors' computational methods: Decombinator V4 was used to annotate the V gene, J gene and CDR3 of the TCR sequences. TCRs were defined as expanded if a significant change between any two time points was detected under a Poisson model with p below 0.0001. TCR abundances were normalised to the total number of TCRs sequenced per sample and were expressed as counts per million. MAIT TCRs were defined by TRAV1-2 paired with TRAJ12, TRAJ20 or TRAJ33, and iNKT TCRs by TRAV10 paired with TRAJ18. A search of VDJdb, accessed on 1 November 2021, was run for TCRs annotated to CMV, EBV and SARS-CoV-2, with TCRs annotated for multiple antigens excluded. The public reads were reanalyzed by TCRdb: fastp trimming at Q25, MiXCR alignment, in-frame beta chains only. Each CDR3 protein gets just one entry, which takes the most common genes and DNA from the rows behind it. TCRdb's processing, not the study's, gives the V and J calls here. For this sample there are about 55,000 distinct CDR3 sequences; about 15% appear just once. Approximately 9.1% of the sample lies in the top ten.

The chain couples TRBV7-9 to TRBJ2-3, with no confidently assigned D gene. Here the sequenced sample was whole blood, taken at baseline. The clonotype comes from an adult who was a healthcare worker with PCR-confirmed SARS-CoV-2 infection or an uninfected control (not recorded which). The CDR3 here reads CASSTGLSTDTQYF. The bases read TGTGCCAGCAGCACCGGTTTAAGCACAGATACGCAGTATTTT.